This TCR beta chain came from a study of cytomegalovirus exposure and HLA in healthy donors. Study summary: A subsequent analysis reported that the roughly 120 validation repertoires were produced on the same platform that had also been used for the roughly 670 first-cohort repertoires.

Whole-study findings and limits: Rarity held for most TCR sequences, but there were some public TCRs that occurred in many donors. Reports described diagnosis of cytomegalovirus status by the classifier as highly specific and sensitive. The study designated about 160 TCR beta chains cytomegalovirus-associated.

A word on this clone: The target antigen is unknown.

Measured with immunoSEQ multiplex PCR; TCRdb has only the in-frame clones, and not every one. This sample has 160,000 or so clones; roughly nine tenths occur once, and the top ten carry roughly 2.6%. This receptor was obtained from a man aged 18-30 years in good health and CMV-seropositive. Sequencing was performed on PBMCs.

CDR3 amino acids: CASSQEGGRGKTQYF. The CDR3 DNA is TGCGCCAGCAGCCAAGAGGGAGGCAGGGGGAAGACCCAGTACTTC. The chain recombines TRBV4-1 with TRBJ2-5, with D possibly being TRBD1 (7 bases). Between the trimmed V and J ends, which lost 0 bases and 6 bases, there was a span of 14 bases. Looked up from germline, CDR1 is MGHRA and CDR2 is YSYEKL. The CDR3 runs to 15 residues.